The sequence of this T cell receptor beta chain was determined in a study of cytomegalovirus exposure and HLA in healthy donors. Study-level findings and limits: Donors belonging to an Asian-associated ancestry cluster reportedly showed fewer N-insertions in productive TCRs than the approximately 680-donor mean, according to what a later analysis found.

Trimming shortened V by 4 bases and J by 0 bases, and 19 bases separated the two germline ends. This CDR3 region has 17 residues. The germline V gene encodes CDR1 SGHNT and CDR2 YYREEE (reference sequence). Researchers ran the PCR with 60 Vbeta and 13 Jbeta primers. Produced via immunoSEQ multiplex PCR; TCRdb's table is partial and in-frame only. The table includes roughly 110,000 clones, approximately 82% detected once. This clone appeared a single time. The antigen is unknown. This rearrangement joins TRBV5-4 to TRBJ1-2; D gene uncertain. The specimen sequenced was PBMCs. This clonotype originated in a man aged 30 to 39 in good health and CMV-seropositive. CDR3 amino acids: CASSPRHPLGPNYGYTF. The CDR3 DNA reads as TGTGCCAGCAGCCCCCGACACCCCCTGGGTCCTAACTATGGCTACACCTTC.